A single sample gave rise to the 17 T cell receptor beta chains below, sequenced in a study of radiation and T cells in renal cell carcinoma. Produced via immunoSEQ multiplex PCR; TCRdb's table is partial and in-frame only. Among 100,000 to 150,000 clones listed, around 82% were seen once. Time point of the sample: blood 2 weeks post-SBRT. Treatment noted: 15 Gy SBRT to primary tumor, nephrectomy 4 weeks later. Here the sequenced sample was blood, taken from a patient whose treatment included radiotherapy and nephrectomy. The source is a man aged 50 or older with renal cell carcinoma.

This clone was found a few times. This sequence joins TRBV5-1 and TRBJ2-2, with D possibly matching TRBD1 (5 bases). The CDR3 covers 14 residues. V lost 5 bases and J 6 bases, leaving 14 bases between the germline ends. The germline V gene has CDR1 SGHRS and CDR2 YFSETQ. CDR3 DNA: TGCGCCAGCAGATTCGGCAGGGCGTCCGGGGAGCTGTTTTTT. Protein: CASRFGRASGELFF. Combining the CDR3 with reference TRBV5-1 and TRBJ2-2 gives the whole variable domain KAGVTQTPRYLIKTRGQQVTLSCSPISGHRSVSWYQQTPGQGLQFLFEYFSETQRNKGNFPGRFSGRQFSNSRSEMNVSTLELGDSALYLCASRFGRASGELFFGEGSRLTVL.

The chain combines TRBV5-6 with TRBJ2-7; D gene unclear. The germline V gene encodes CDR1 SGHDT and CDR2 YYEEEE. The CDR3 loop spans 11 amino acids. The germline V and J ends were trimmed by 0 bases and 7 bases, with 5 bases remaining between them. Here the CDR3 reads CASSLAFEQYF. CDR3 coding DNA: TGTGCCAGCAGCTTGGCCTTTGAGCAGTACTTC.

The chain uses TRBV7-8 and TRBJ2-7; D is perhaps TRBD2 (7 bases). V was pared by 8 bases and J by 0 bases, with 8 bases between. Germline V lookup: CDR1 SGHVS, CDR2 FQNEAQ. The CDR3 length is 12 residues. The CDR3: CASGGASYEQYF. The DNA for the CDR3 is TGTGCCAGCGGGGGGGCCTCCTACGAGCAGTACTTC.

The chain couples TRBV5-4 to TRBJ2-5; D perhaps matches TRBD2 (5 bases). The germline V gene has CDR1 SGHNT and CDR2 YYREEE (reference sequence). Trimming pared 5 bases from V and 0 bases from J, leaving 5 bases between. The CDR3 length is 12 residues. The chain's CDR3 is CASRRDQETQYF. In DNA, the CDR3 is TGTGCCAGCAGGCGGGACCAAGAGACCCAGTACTTC.

This chain connects TRBV7-9 to TRBJ1-1; D call uncertain. Between the trimmed V and J ends, which lost 7 bases and 3 bases, there was a span of 12 bases. The germline CDR1 and CDR2 sequences are SEHNR and FQNEAQ (reference sequence). The CDR3 consists of 13 residues. The CDR3 reads CASIVLADTEAFF. Written as DNA, the CDR3 is TGTGCCAGCATCGTTCTCGCGGACACTGAAGCTTTCTTT.

This chain links TRBV6-5 with TRBJ1-1; no clear D. The germline V gene encodes CDR1 MNHEY and CDR2 SVGAGI. Trimming shortened V by 2 bases and J by 3 bases, and 4 bases separated the two germline ends. The CDR3 extends over 12 amino acids. This chain's CDR3 is CASSYRDTEAFF. CDR3 DNA: TGTGCCAGCAGTTACAGGGACACTGAAGCTTTCTTT.

This clone has only one observation. The chain joins TRBV6-5 to TRBJ1-2, with 8 bases matching TRBD1. The junction had 8 bases not matched to a gene; V was cut back by 5 bases and J by 3 bases. Germline CDR1 is MNHEY and CDR2 is SVGAGI. CDR3 length equals 15 residues. CDR3 amino acids: CASSPQGALDYGYTF. In nucleotides, the CDR3 is TGTGCCAGCAGTCCTCAGGGGGCCCTGGACTATGGCTACACCTTC.

This chain uses TRBV19 with TRBJ2-1; 8 bases fit TRBD2. CDR3 length: 15 residues. The trim removed 8 bases at V and 4 bases at J, leaving 10 bases unmatched. Germline CDR1 and CDR2: LNHDA and SQIVND (reference sequence). This CDR3 reads CASCVFSGGYNEQFF. CDR3 DNA sequence: TGTGCCAGTTGTGTCTTCAGCGGGGGTTACAATGAGCAGTTCTTC.

The chain joins TRBV5-1 to TRBJ1-1; no clear D. CDR1 is SGHRS and CDR2 is YFSETQ in the germline V gene. The CDR3 is 13 amino acids. V lost 3 bases to trimming and J lost 4 bases, with 10 bases between them. The DNA for the CDR3 is TGCGCCAGCAGCTCGGCAGTACTCACTGAAGCTTTCTTT. It codes for CASSSAVLTEAFF.

The V and J genes are TRBV12-5 and TRBJ2-7, with D possibly being TRBD1 (6 bases). The germline CDR1 and CDR2 sequences are LGHNT and FRNRAP. The V gene lost 5 bases and the J gene lost 6 bases, with 11 bases spanning the gap. The CDR3 sequence is 12 residues long. The CDR3 coding sequence is TGTGCTAGTGGTAGGGACACGGGCGAGCAGTACTTC. Translating it yields CASGRDTGEQYF.

The CDR3, as DNA: TGTGCCAGCAGTTCCGACTTGAGAGGCACCGGGGAGCTGTTTTTT. This codes for CASSSDLRGTGELFF. This chain links TRBV27 with TRBJ2-2, with D unclear. Germline V lookup: CDR1 MNHEY, CDR2 SMNVEV (reference sequence). The CDR3 extends over 15 amino acids. Trimming cost V 4 bases and J 4 bases, with 13 bases left between them.

V is TRBV9 and J is TRBJ2-7; 9 positions agree with TRBD1. Trimming at V came to 0 bases and at J to 7 bases, leaving 5 bases not matched to a gene. From germline, CDR1 is SGDLS and CDR2 YYNGEE. This CDR3 region has 14 residues. CDR3 sequence (DNA): TGTGCCAGCAGCGTAGGGACAGGGGTAGGTGAGCAGTACTTC. This codes for CASSVGTGVGEQYF.

The chain recombines TRBV5-5 with TRBJ2-7; D is unclear. The CDR3 covers 14 residues. Trimming left V 2 bases short and J 0 bases short, with 9 bases between. Germline lookup yields CDR1 SGHKS and CDR2 YYEKEE (reference sequence). The DNA of the CDR3 is TGTGCCAGCAGCTTTCTTGCACCCTCCTACGAGCAGTACTTC. This gives the protein CASSFLAPSYEQYF. The variable domain in full, with the rest retrieved from reference TRBV5-5 and TRBJ2-7, is DAGVTQSPTHLIKTRGQQVTLRCSPISGHKSVSWYQQVLGQGPQFIFQYYEKEERGRGNFPDRFSARQFPNYSSELNVNALLLGDSALYLCASSFLAPSYEQYFGPGTRLTVT.

The rearrangement uses TRBV30 and TRBJ2-3; 8 bases agree with TRBD1. CDR3 length: 14 residues. Germline V gene sequence: CDR1 GTSNPN, CDR2 SVGIG (reference sequence). With V trimmed by 0 bases and J by 2 bases, 1 base remained unmatched. As DNA, the CDR3 is TGTGCCTGGAGTGTACAGGGGGTCACAGATACGCAGTATTTT. The encoded protein is CAWSVQGVTDTQYF. The full variable domain, with the rest looked up from reference TRBV30 and TRBJ2-3, is SQTIHQWPATLVQPVGSPLSLECTVEGTSNPNLYWYRQAAGRGLQLLFYSVGIGQISSEVPQNLSASRPQDRQFILSSKKLLLSDSGFYLCAWSVQGVTDTQYFGPGTRLTVL.

CDR3 in DNA: TGTGCCAGCAGTTACGGACAGGGAGGGTACGAAAAACTGTTTTTT. Translation gives CASSYGQGGYEKLFF. V is TRBV6-5 and J is TRBJ1-4; 8 bases map to TRBD1. V dropped 2 bases and J dropped 8; count of bases not matched to a gene: 7. The CDR3 sequence is 15 residues long. Germline V CDR1 and CDR2: MNHEY, SVGAGI.

The sample holds one count of this clone. The V call is TRBV13, the J call TRBJ2-7; either TRBD1 or TRBD2 may fit D (7 bases each). This CDR3 spans 15 amino acids. The germline CDR1 and CDR2 sequences are PRHDT and FYEKMQ (reference sequence). V gave up 5 bases and J gave up 4 bases, with 18 bases separating them. CDR3 in DNA: TGTGCCAGCAGCATAAAGCGGGACAGTCCGTACGAGCAGTACTTC. Translating it yields CASSIKRDSPYEQYF.

This chain uses TRBV5-8 with TRBJ2-2; TRBD2 aligns across 7 bases. The CDR3 has 14 amino acids. Per germline, CDR1 SGHTS and CDR2 YDEGEE. V was pared by 1 base and J by 5 bases, with 2 bases of the junction left unmatched. CDR3 sequence: CASSLWGGTGELFF. The CDR3 region has the DNA TGTGCCAGCAGCTTGTGGGGGGGAACCGGGGAGCTGTTTTTT.